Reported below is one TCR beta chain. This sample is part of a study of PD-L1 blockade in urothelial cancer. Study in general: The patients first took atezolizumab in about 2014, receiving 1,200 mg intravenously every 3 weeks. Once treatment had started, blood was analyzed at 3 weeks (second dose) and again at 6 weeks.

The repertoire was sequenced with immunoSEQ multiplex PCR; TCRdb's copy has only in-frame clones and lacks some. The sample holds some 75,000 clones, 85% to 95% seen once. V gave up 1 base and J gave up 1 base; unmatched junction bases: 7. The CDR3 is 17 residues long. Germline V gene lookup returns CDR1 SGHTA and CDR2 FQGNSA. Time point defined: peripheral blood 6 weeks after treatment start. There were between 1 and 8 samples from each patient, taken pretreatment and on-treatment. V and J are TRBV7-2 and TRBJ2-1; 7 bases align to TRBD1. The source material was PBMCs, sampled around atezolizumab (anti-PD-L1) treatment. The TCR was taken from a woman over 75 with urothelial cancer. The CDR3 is CASSLGPQGSSYNEQFF. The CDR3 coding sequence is TGTGCCAGCAGCTTAGGCCCACAGGGGAGTTCCTACAATGAGCAGTTCTTC.